These 28 T cell receptor beta chains share one sample of origin, sequenced in a study of cytomegalovirus exposure and HLA in healthy donors. A multiplex PCR was run with 60 Vbeta primers and 13 Jbeta primers. Only in-frame clones appear in the TCRdb table, and some are missing; sequencing was by immunoSEQ multiplex PCR. The sample includes over 120,000 clones, about 8.9% of them seen just once. Sequences were obtained from PBMCs. These receptors were taken from a middle-aged man in good health and CMV-seronegative.

The rearrangement uses TRBV19 and TRBJ2-7, with a possible D match to TRBD1 (6 bases). CDR1 and CDR2 (germline): LNHDA, SQIVND (reference sequence). The CDR3 length is 16 residues. With 3 bases removed from V and 2 bases from J, the gap between germline ends came to 17 bases. The CDR3 spells CASSIMDSVKPYEQYF. The CDR3 coding sequence is TGTGCCAGTAGTATTATGGACAGCGTCAAGCCCTACGAGCAGTACTTC.

This clone came up a few times. The chain is built from TRBV9 and TRBJ2-1, with TRBD1 identical over 7 bases. Germline V gives CDR1 SGDLS, CDR2 YYNGEE. This CDR3 contains 18 residues. V lost 3 bases to trimming and J lost 0 bases; unmatched junction nucleotides: 12. The CDR3 nucleotides are TGTGCCAGCAGCGCAGTCCTTGGTTACAGGGGCTCCTACAATGAGCAGTTCTTC. As protein: CASSAVLGYRGSYNEQFF. The full variable domain, with the rest looked up from reference TRBV9 and TRBJ2-1, is DSGVTQTPKHLITATGQRVTLRCSPRSGDLSVYWYQQSLDQGLQFLIQYYNGEERAKGNILERFSAQQFPDLHSELNLSSLELGDSALYFCASSAVLGYRGSYNEQFFGPGTRLTVL.

This clone was seen a single time. The chain uses TRBV18 and TRBJ2-7; 8 positions match TRBD2. V lost 3 bases to trimming and J lost 3 bases; unmatched junction nucleotides: 1. Germline CDR1 is KGHSH and CDR2 is LQKENI. This CDR3 contains 13 residues. The CDR3 here is CASSPGGGYEQYF. The DNA for the CDR3 is TGTGCCAGCTCACCCGGGGGGGGCTACGAGCAGTACTTC.

This clone has just a few counts. The chain recombines TRBV29-1 with TRBJ2-7; the match to TRBD1 covers 7 bases. There are 14 residues in the CDR3. CDR1 and CDR2 from the germline V gene are SQVTM and ANQGSEA. J gave up 6 bases and V 6 bases, and 14 bases lay outside the gene matches. The CDR3, as DNA: TGCAGCGTGGGAGACAGGGTGGCCACTAGCGAGCAGTACTTC. Protein: CSVGDRVATSEQYF.

The chain has TRBV6-1 and TRBJ1-2; D uncertain. The V end was cut by 6 bases, the J end by 2 bases, with 7 bases between. The germline gives CDR1 MNHNS, CDR2 SASEGT. The CDR3 loop spans 12 amino acids. As DNA, the CDR3 is TGTGCCAGCAGCCCGACAAACTATGGCTACACCTTC. Translating it yields CASSPTNYGYTF.

This clone was counted between two and nine times. The J gene is TRBJ1-4, the V gene TRBV2; D may be TRBD1 (5 bases). Trimming shortened V by 7 bases and J by 0 bases, and 15 bases separated the two germline ends. CDR1 and CDR2 (germline): SNHLY, FYNNEI. The CDR3 has 16 amino acids. CDR3 in amino acids: CASNFLTGATNEKLFF. CDR3 coding DNA: TGTGCCAGCAATTTCCTTACAGGTGCAACTAATGAAAAACTGTTTTTT.

This clone was found a few times. The V and J genes are TRBV30 and TRBJ1-1, with D maybe TRBD1 (6 bases). CDR1 and CDR2 from the germline V gene are GTSNPN and SVGIG (reference sequence). There are 14 residues in the CDR3. The V gene lost 2 bases and the J gene lost 2 bases, with 12 bases spanning the gap. For the CDR3, the DNA is TGTGCCTGGAGTCTGGACAGAGTCAACACTGAAGCTTTCTTT. Residues: CAWSLDRVNTEAFF.

The gene calls are TRBV5-1 and TRBJ2-7; TRBD2 matches at 7 bases. This CDR3 comprises 16 residues. Germline V gene data show CDR1 as SGHRS and CDR2 as YFSETQ. V shed 1 base, J shed 0 bases, and the junction held 7 bases outside the gene matches. The CDR3 nucleotides read TGCGCCAGCAGCTTGAGGGAGGGGCCCCCCTCCTACGAGCAGTACTTC. Its translation is CASSLREGPPSYEQYF. Looking up the rest from reference TRBV5-1 and TRBJ2-7 gives the full variable domain: KAGVTQTPRYLIKTRGQQVTLSCSPISGHRSVSWYQQTPGQGLQFLFEYFSETQRNKGNFPGRFSGRQFSNSRSEMNVSTLELGDSALYLCASSLREGPPSYEQYFGPGTRLTVT.

The chain is built from TRBV28 and TRBJ2-2; D may be TRBD2 (6 bases). CDR1 is MDHEN, CDR2 SYDVKM, per germline. The V gene lost 7 bases and the J gene lost 7 bases, with 16 bases spanning the gap. The CDR3 totals 14 residues. DNA for the CDR3: TGTGCCAGCACCTACCCGGGAGTGATCGGGGAGCTGTTTTTT. Its protein product is CASTYPGVIGELFF.

In its sample, this clone was seen a few times. Other DNA sequences in the sample encode the same CDR3. This sequence joins TRBV19 and TRBJ1-5, with D possibly matching TRBD1 (5 bases). This CDR3 has 14 residues. V was cut by 0 bases and J by 4 bases, with 7 bases left in between. Germline CDR1 and CDR2: LNHDA and SQIVND (reference sequence). The CDR3 DNA sequence: TGTGCCAGTAGTATAGATCGGGGGAATCAGCCCCAGCATTTT. It codes for CASSIDRGNQPQHF.

CDR3 loop: CASSLRDRGATDTQYF. CDR3 DNA sequence: TGTGCCAGCAGCTTACGGGACAGGGGGGCCACAGATACGCAGTATTTT. The J gene is TRBJ2-3, the V gene TRBV7-8; 11 bases are a match to TRBD1. Per germline, CDR1 SGHVS and CDR2 FQNEAQ. The V and J ends lost 2 bases and 2 bases, in that order; junction bases with no gene match: 3. CDR3 length equals 16 residues.

The rearrangement links TRBV2 to TRBJ2-5; 8 bases align to TRBD2. The germline V gene has CDR1 SNHLY and CDR2 FYNNEI. J was trimmed by 4 bases and V by 2 bases; bases with no gene match: 3. The CDR3 is 14 residues long. Here the CDR3 DNA reads TGTGCCAGCAGTGAAACGGGAGGGGGAGAGACCCAGTACTTC. It specifies CASSETGGGETQYF.

This chain links TRBV27 with TRBJ2-1; TRBD2 aligns across 12 bases. This CDR3 spans 16 amino acids. J gave up 8 bases and V 5 bases, and 10 bases lay outside the gene matches. Germline V CDR1 and CDR2: MNHEY, SMNVEV (reference sequence). In DNA form, the CDR3 reads TGTGCCAGCAGTCCCCCCCGGGGGACTAGCGGGCATGAGCAGTTCTTC. Residues: CASSPPRGTSGHEQFF.

This clone has only a few counts. The V and J genes are TRBV5-1 and TRBJ2-3; D gene unclear. The germline CDR1 and CDR2 sequences are SGHRS and YFSETQ. Trimming shortened V by 3 bases and J by 0 bases, and 14 bases separated the two germline ends. This CDR3 comprises 16 residues. CDR3 amino acids: CASSSTSGPSTDTQYF. CDR3 nucleotides: TGCGCCAGCAGCTCGACGAGTGGGCCAAGCACAGATACGCAGTATTTT.

This clone has just a few counts. The gene calls are TRBV19 and TRBJ2-1, with 10 bases aligning to TRBD1. The CDR3 extends over 15 amino acids. Germline CDR1 and CDR2: LNHDA and SQIVND (reference sequence). V trimming: 7 bases; J trimming: 7 bases; junction bases outside the gene matches: 10. The CDR3 region is CASTPGGQGRNEQFF. DNA for the CDR3: TGTGCCAGTACCCCTGGGGGACAGGGGCGAAATGAGCAGTTCTTC.

This clone occurred a few times. This sequence joins TRBV7-2 and TRBJ2-3; D is unclear. V was shortened by 2 bases and J by 3 bases, with 12 bases between the two germline ends. This CDR3 has 15 amino acids. Germline CDR1 and CDR2: SGHTA and FQGNSA. The CDR3 sequence is CASSLTAVGTDTQYF. Written as DNA, the CDR3 is TGTGCCAGCAGCTTAACGGCGGTTGGGACAGATACGCAGTATTTT.

DNA for the CDR3: TGTGCCAGCCGAAGAGGGGGACAGGGGTCGCTTAACTATGGCTACACCTTC. Residues: CASRRGGQGSLNYGYTF. The chain is built from TRBV7-8 and TRBJ1-2, with TRBD1 matching 10 bases. The trim removed 8 bases at V and 1 base at J, leaving 13 bases unmatched. Germline V gene lookup returns CDR1 SGHVS and CDR2 FQNEAQ. This CDR3 has 17 residues.

The CDR3 loop reads CASRGGTPYEQYF. The CDR3, as DNA: TGTGCCTCAAGGGGGGGGACACCATACGAGCAGTACTTC. The chain is built from TRBV28 and TRBJ2-7, with a weak D call TRBD2 (7 bases). CDR1 and CDR2 from the germline V gene are MDHEN and SYDVKM. The CDR3 spans 13 residues. V lost 11 bases and J 4 bases, leaving 18 bases between the germline ends.

Details on this clone: The same CDR3 also results from other DNA sequences found in this sample. The chain joins TRBV5-6 to TRBJ1-3, with 9 bases that match TRBD1. Germline CDR1 is SGHDT and CDR2 is YYEEEE. The ends lost 4 bases at V and 2 bases at J; junction bases unmatched: 4. CDR3 size: 15 residues. The CDR3 is CASSPTGGTGNTIYF. In nucleotides, the CDR3 is TGTGCCAGCAGCCCCACAGGGGGCACTGGAAACACCATATATTTT.

The chain employs TRBV19 and TRBJ2-2; 11 bases are shared with TRBD1. J lost 5 bases, V lost 3 bases, and 2 bases had no gene match. There are 15 residues in the CDR3. Germline V gene lookup returns CDR1 LNHDA and CDR2 SQIVND (reference sequence). Here the CDR3 DNA reads TGTGCCAGTAGTATGGACAGGGGGCGAACCGGGGAGCTGTTTTTT. Its protein product is CASSMDRGRTGELFF.

The gene calls are TRBV5-1 and TRBJ2-7; no clear D. V was pared by 4 bases and J by 3 bases, with 14 bases between. CDR1 is SGHRS and CDR2 is YFSETQ in the germline V gene. The CDR3 has 14 residues. The CDR3 sequence: CASSLVDGVYEQYF. The CDR3 region has the DNA TGCGCCAGCAGCCTTGTAGACGGAGTCTACGAGCAGTACTTC.

This clone was seen a handful of times. The chain has TRBV6-1 and TRBJ2-7, with D unclear. The CDR3 is 14 amino acids. Germline V gene lookup returns CDR1 MNHNS and CDR2 SASEGT. V lost 6 bases, J lost 3 bases, and 15 bases lay in between. The DNA of the CDR3 is TGTGCCAGCAGCTATTCCAGCGACCGCTACGAGCAGTACTTC. This translates into CASSYSSDRYEQYF.

The chain recombines TRBV25-1 with TRBJ2-4; 7 positions match TRBD1. The CDR3 has 16 residues. Germline V gene lookup returns CDR1 MGHDK and CDR2 SYGVNS. The J segment lost 1 base and the V segment lost 7 bases, leaving 10 bases of the junction unmatched. CDR3 DNA: TGTGCCAGCAAGGGACAGTTGGGGGCTGCCAAAAACATTCAGTACTTC. It specifies CASKGQLGAAKNIQYF.

This sequence joins TRBV7-6 and TRBJ2-7; 11 nucleotides agree with TRBD2. The CDR3 runs 16 residues. The V gene end was trimmed by 3 bases and the J gene end by 2 bases; junction bases not matched to a gene: 6. Germline lookup yields CDR1 SGHVS and CDR2 FNYEAQ. The CDR3 sequence: CASSFGLAGGPYEQYF. CDR3 DNA sequence: TGTGCCAGCAGCTTTGGCCTAGCGGGAGGTCCCTACGAGCAGTACTTC.

This clone was observed a handful of times. The V call is TRBV18, the J call TRBJ2-7, with 9 bases lining up with TRBD1. The V gene's germline CDR1 is KGHSH and CDR2 LQKENI. Trimming cost V 5 bases and J 1 base; bases outside gene matches: 9. This CDR3 contains 16 residues. The CDR3 reads CASSTGGQGISYEQYF. The CDR3, as DNA: TGTGCCAGCTCAACCGGGGGACAGGGCATTTCCTACGAGCAGTACTTC.

The V and J genes are TRBV7-3 and TRBJ2-3; 8 positions match TRBD2. V was clipped by 4 bases and J by 1 base; unmatched bases: 1. CDR1 and CDR2 from the germline V gene are SGHTA and FQGTGA. This CDR3 has 14 amino acids. The CDR3 loop is CASSYGGGTDTQYF. The DNA for the CDR3 is TGTGCCAGCAGCTACGGGGGGGGCACAGATACGCAGTATTTT.

This clone came up a few times. The chain uses TRBV5-4 and TRBJ1-2; D is unclear. Germline values: CDR1 SGHNT, CDR2 YYREEE (reference sequence). The CDR3 consists of 13 residues. The V end lost 2 bases, the J end lost 6 bases, and 11 bases lay between the germline ends. CDR3 nucleotides: TGTGCCAGCAGCTTCCTCACGGGTAATGGCTACACCTTC. Protein: CASSFLTGNGYTF.

The chain couples TRBV9 to TRBJ2-2; D remains unclear. Germline values: CDR1 SGDLS, CDR2 YYNGEE. The CDR3 spans 13 residues. Trimming cost V 3 bases and J 8 bases, with 11 bases left between them. The CDR3 region is CASSATGEGELFF. CDR3 in DNA: TGTGCCAGCAGCGCAACGGGTGAAGGGGAGCTGTTTTTT.